This T cell receptor beta chain stems from a study of technical replicates of blood from a few donors. Sequenced by immunoSEQ multiplex PCR; TCRdb stores in-frame clones only, minus some. The sample contains approximately 31,000 clones, around nine tenths of which appear only once. The germline gives CDR1 SGHNT, CDR2 YENEEA. The CDR3 loop spans 16 amino acids. V was trimmed by 8 bases and J by 4 bases, leaving 20 bases between them. This receptor was obtained from a human donor in good health. Some clones in this sample may be carry-over from other donors' samples. Material: PBMCs. V is TRBV11-3 and J is TRBJ2-2; D perhaps matches TRBD1 (6 bases). CDR3 bases: TGTGCCAGCTCTACGTATAGGGGGTTCGGCACCGGGGAGCTGTTTTTT. It yields the protein CASSTYRGFGTGELFF. Variable domain in full (rest from reference TRBV11-3 and TRBJ2-2): EAGVVQSPRYKIIEKKQPVAFWCNPISGHNTLYWYLQNLGQGPELLIRYENEEAVDDSQLPKDRFSAERLKGVDSTLKIQPAELGDSAVYLCASSTYRGFGTGELFFGEGSRLTVL.